This record concerns one TCR beta chain sequence. This CDR3 spans 15 amino acids. Looked up from germline, CDR1 is SGHRS and CDR2 is YFSETQ. With V trimmed by 3 bases and J by 4 bases, 7 bases remained unmatched. Authors' processing steps: Reference gene primer amplification gave nucleated cell count estimates. Produced via immunoSEQ multiplex PCR; TCRdb's table is partial and in-frame only. The DNA was the basis for D and trimming; V, J and clone size are from that table. The profile covers some 150,000 clones, with 70% to 90% appearing a single time and around 3.5% taken by the ten largest. The data stem from a study of blood T cell repertoires in COVID-19. Study at large: The samples span acute and convalescent COVID-19 from the United States, Italy and Spain.

This rearrangement joins TRBV5-1 to TRBJ1-1; 9 positions agree with TRBD1. The sequenced material came from peripheral blood. The clonotype comes from a man between 65 and 85 years old with acute or convalescent COVID-19. This chain's CDR3 is CASSSGGQGGTEAFF. Here the CDR3 DNA reads TGCGCCAGCAGCTCGGGGGGACAGGGAGGCACTGAAGCTTTCTTT.